This T cell receptor (beta chain) was sequenced in a study of T cell repertoires in aging, cancer and after chemotherapy. Across the study: Paired samples before and after chemotherapy came from glioblastoma patients receiving temozolomide-based therapy. The full dataset contained several million TCR reads. General study points: In cancer patients, declining TCR diversity with age involved lost richness and lost evenness.

This CDR3 has 15 residues. Germline CDR1 and CDR2: KGHSH and LQKENI. V shed 3 bases, J shed 1 base, and the junction held 4 bases outside the gene matches. This clonotype was seen a few times. What it recognizes is unknown. Multiplex touch-down PCR with TRB-A/B primers amplified rearranged V-D-J TRB sequences. TCRdb re-analysed the multiplex PCR reads in MiXCR, keeping a single row per CDR3 protein. Among 20,000 or so distinct CDR3 sequences listed, around 40% were seen once. Peripheral blood genomic DNA, not sorted cells or RNA, was the template. The sample taken for sequencing was blood. This sequence joins TRBV18 and TRBJ2-5; TRBD1 matches 8 bases. This sequence was found in a human donor with a solid tumor. The CDR3 sequence is CASSPTGVGQETQYF. Here the CDR3 DNA reads TGTGCCAGCTCACCGACAGGGGTAGGCCAAGAGACCCAGTACTTC.